This record concerns one T cell receptor beta chain sequence. V was trimmed by 3 bases and J by 6 bases, leaving 12 bases between them. This CDR3 is 14 amino acids long. Per germline, CDR1 DFQATT and CDR2 SNEGSKA (reference sequence). This entry is derived from a study of kidney transplant recipient with SARS-CoV-2 infection. One entry per CDR3 protein results from TCRdb running MiXCR on the reads. The data hold roughly 230,000 distinct CDR3 sequences, with under 30% observed a single time. The sequence was obtained from a male patient between 25 and 39 years old who had COVID-19 and was a kidney transplant recipient. Some T cells may be the graft donor's. The sequencing here drew on a blood sample, taken at baseline and on roughly day 110 from a kidney transplant recipient. The rearrangement links TRBV20-1 to TRBJ1-6; D unclear. The CDR3 DNA sequence: TGCAGTGCTAGGGGTGCGGGAGTTAATTCACCCCTCCACTTT. Its translation: CSARGAGVNSPLHF.